Included here is one T cell receptor (beta chain) sequence, with context. This sample is drawn from a study of blood T cell repertoires in COVID-19. Study background: T cells, B-cell-depleted T cells, or PBMCs provided the cDNA or gDNA that served as material.

Living in about two dozen US areas, the participants were between roughly 18 and 95 years of age. Cohort 3 donors were reported recovered after two negative PCRs, clearance, or symptom resolution. Per germline, CDR1 MNHEY and CDR2 SMNVEV (reference sequence). The CDR3 consists of 14 residues. V was pared by 2 bases and J by 4 bases, with 12 bases between. Repertoires were generated with immunoSEQ multiplex PCR, while TCRdb's copy carries only in-frame clones and drops some. The sample records a few hundred thousand clones, about 83% being singletons. Material: PBMCs or T cells enriched from blood (not recorded which). This clonotype was obtained from a woman aged 45 to 65 who had recovered from COVID-19. The V and J genes are TRBV27 and TRBJ2-7, with a tentative D call TRBD2 (6 bases). As DNA, the CDR3 is TGTGCCAGCAGTTTAGTTGGGGGAGGTTACGAGCAGTACTTC. Translation: CASSLVGGGYEQYF.